The clone carrying this T cell receptor (beta chain) was counted at least ten times. Criteria for exclusion of patients were uncontrolled infection, other autoimmune disease, pregnancy or lactation. Amplified TCR beta CDR3 regions derived from RNA transcripts. With the HTBI primer set, the TCR CDR3 went through a first round of RT-PCR. From the multiplex PCR reads, TCRdb called clonotypes with MiXCR, one entry per CDR3 protein. The data hold roughly 300,000 distinct CDR3 sequences, with around 25% observed a single time. These data belong to a study of T cells in Graves' hyperthyroidism and ophthalmopathy. V lost 2 bases and J 0 bases, leaving 8 bases between the germline ends. This CDR3 is 15 amino acids long. Germline V CDR1 and CDR2: KGHSH, LQKENI.

V is TRBV18 and J is TRBJ1-3, with D maybe TRBD1 (6 bases). Source material: blood. This receptor was obtained from a man between 35 and 55 years old with Graves' hyperthyroidism that later progressed to Graves' ophthalmopathy. This CDR3 reads CASSPKTGSGNTIYF. CDR3 nucleotide sequence: TGTGCCAGCTCACCAAAGACAGGCTCTGGAAACACCATATATTTT.